The 12 T cell receptor beta chains below come from one sample, sequenced in a study of control samples from healthy donors and cancer patients. Sequencing was performed with immunoSEQ multiplex PCR; in TCRdb, only in-frame clones are kept and a portion is missing. The table has roughly 100,000 clones, 70% to 90% seen once; the top ten hold 13% to 15%. Sequencing was carried out using blood. The receptors shown here come from a man aged 30 to 39 in good health.

The chain carries TRBV7-2 and TRBJ1-5; possible D gene TRBD1, 6 bases. The CDR3 sequence is 14 residues long. Germline lookup yields CDR1 SGHTA and CDR2 FQGNSA. V gave up 4 bases and J gave up 6 bases, with 13 bases separating them. CDR3 nucleotides: TGTGCCAGCAGCTCGAGAGAAGGGGGTCAGCCCCAGCATTTT. This encodes CASSSREGGQPQHF.

This chain connects TRBV2 to TRBJ2-5; the D gene could be TRBD1 or TRBD2 (7 bases each). Germline CDR1 reads SNHLY; CDR2 reads FYNNEI. The CDR3 contains 16 residues. Trimming took 6 bases from V and 4 from J, leaving 21 bases between them. DNA for the CDR3: TGTGCCAGCAGCCTGACAGGGAGGGGAGGTCGAGAGACCCAGTACTTC. As protein: CASSLTGRGGRETQYF. Drawing the rest from reference TRBV2 and TRBJ2-5, the complete variable domain is EPEVTQTPSHQVTQMGQEVILRCVPISNHLYFYWYRQILGQKVEFLVSFYNNEISEKSEIFDDQFSVERPDGSNFTLKIRSTKLEDSAMYFCASSLTGRGGRETQYFGPGTRLLVL.

J is TRBJ1-1 and V is TRBV7-9; D unclear. The CDR3 contains 13 residues. Between the trimmed V and J ends, which lost 1 base and 2 bases, there was a span of 5 bases. CDR1 and CDR2 from the germline V gene are SEHNR and FQNEAQ (reference sequence). The CDR3 DNA reads TGTGCCAGCAGCTTAGAACCCAACACTGAAGCTTTCTTT. Translated, it gives CASSLEPNTEAFF.

The CDR3 reads CASSLGQISEAFF. CDR3 nucleotides: TGTGCCAGCAGTTTAGGACAGATCTCTGAAGCTTTCTTT. The chain is built from TRBV12-3 or TRBV12-4 and TRBJ1-1; D may be TRBD1 (5 bases). The CDR3 is 13 amino acids. V lost 1 base, J lost 6 bases, and 9 bases lay in between.

CDR3 in DNA: TGTGCCAGCAGTGAAGCGCTTTACAGCGAGCAGTACTTC. It encodes CASSEALYSEQYF. The chain joins TRBV2 to TRBJ2-7; no firm D call. With 0 bases removed from V and 6 bases from J, the gap between germline ends came to 9 bases. There are 13 residues in the CDR3. The germline gives CDR1 SNHLY, CDR2 FYNNEI. The full variable domain, completed using reference TRBV2 and TRBJ2-7, is EPEVTQTPSHQVTQMGQEVILRCVPISNHLYFYWYRQILGQKVEFLVSFYNNEISEKSEIFDDQFSVERPDGSNFTLKIRSTKLEDSAMYFCASSEALYSEQYFGPGTRLTVT.

The chain joins TRBV5-4 to TRBJ2-1, with 9 bases that match TRBD2. V lost 2 bases and J lost 7; bases outside the gene matches: 4. Per germline, CDR1 SGHNT and CDR2 YYREEE (reference sequence). CDR3 length equals 14 residues. The CDR3 DNA reads TGTGCCAGCAGCTTTCTAGCGGGATTTAATGAGCAGTTCTTC. It specifies CASSFLAGFNEQFF. The whole variable domain, filled in from reference TRBV5-4 and TRBJ2-1, reads ETGVTQSPTHLIKTRGQQVTLRCSSQSGHNTVSWYQQALGQGPQFIFQYYREEENGRGNFPPRFSGLQFPNYSSELNVNALELDDSALYLCASSFLAGFNEQFFGPGTRLTVL.

The CDR3 DNA reads as TGTGCCAGCAGCCTTAATCGAAACTATGGCTACACCTTC. It codes for CASSLNRNYGYTF. The chain uses TRBV5-8 and TRBJ1-2; D gene unclear. CDR1 and CDR2 (germline): SGHTS, YDEGEE. The CDR3 contains 13 residues. Trimming took off 4 bases at V and 2 bases at J, with 9 bases between the two ends.

The V and J genes are TRBV28 and TRBJ2-2; 13 positions agree with TRBD2. Trimming at V came to 6 bases and at J to 7 bases, leaving 5 bases not matched to a gene. The CDR3 is made up of 15 amino acids. The germline V gene has CDR1 MDHEN and CDR2 SYDVKM. The CDR3 reads CASRSGLAGLGELFF. The CDR3 nucleotides read TGTGCCAGCAGATCGGGACTAGCGGGACTCGGGGAGCTGTTTTTT. The full variable domain, completed using reference TRBV28 and TRBJ2-2, is DVKVTQSSRYLVKRTGEKVFLECVQDMDHENMFWYRQDPGLGLRLIYFSYDVKMKEKGDIPEGYSVSREKKERFSLILESASTNQTSMYLCASRSGLAGLGELFFGEGSRLTVL.

In its sample, this clone was seen once. The V and J genes are TRBV5-6 and TRBJ1-1; D gene uncertain. The CDR3 length is 13 residues. V gave up 2 bases and J gave up 0 bases, with 5 bases separating them. The germline V gene encodes CDR1 SGHDT and CDR2 YYEEEE. The CDR3 sequence is CASSFSMNTEAFF. The CDR3 DNA follows: TGTGCCAGCAGCTTTTCGATGAACACTGAAGCTTTCTTT.

V and J are TRBV29-1 and TRBJ2-7; tentatively, D is TRBD1 (6 bases). With 7 bases removed from V and 2 bases from J, the gap between germline ends came to 15 bases. This CDR3 is 13 amino acids long. Germline CDR1 SQVTM, CDR2 ANQGSEA. This CDR3 is CSAARDTTYEQYF. The CDR3 DNA sequence: TGCAGCGCCGCACGGGACACCACCTACGAGCAGTACTTC.

This clone was found once. The CDR3 region is CASSQLTGSGANVLTF. The DNA of the CDR3 is TGTGCCAGCAGCCAGCTAACAGGGTCTGGGGCCAACGTCCTGACTTTC. The chain combines TRBV7-6 with TRBJ2-6; a possible D gene is TRBD1 (6 bases). The germline V and J ends were trimmed by 5 bases and 1 base, with 12 bases remaining between them. The CDR3 sequence is 16 residues long. Germline CDR1 is SGHVS and CDR2 is FNYEAQ.

The gene calls are TRBV21-1 and TRBJ1-5; the DNA was not used to check the table's D call, TRBD1. TRBV21-1 is tagged as a pseudogene. The CDR3 covers 15 residues. The CDR3 coding sequence is TGTGCCAGCAGCAAGCGACAGAATAGCAATCAGCCCCAGCATTTT. This translates into CASSKRQNSNQPQHF.